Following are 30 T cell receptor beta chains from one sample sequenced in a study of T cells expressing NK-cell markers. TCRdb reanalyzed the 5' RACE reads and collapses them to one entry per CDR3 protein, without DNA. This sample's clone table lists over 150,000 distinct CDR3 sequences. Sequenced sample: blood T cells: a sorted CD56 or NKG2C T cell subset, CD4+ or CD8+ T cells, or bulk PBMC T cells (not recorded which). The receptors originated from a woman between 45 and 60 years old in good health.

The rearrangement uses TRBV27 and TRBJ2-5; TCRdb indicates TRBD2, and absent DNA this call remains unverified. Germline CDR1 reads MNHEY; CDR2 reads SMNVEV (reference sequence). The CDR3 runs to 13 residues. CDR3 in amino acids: CASQFLGGETQYF.

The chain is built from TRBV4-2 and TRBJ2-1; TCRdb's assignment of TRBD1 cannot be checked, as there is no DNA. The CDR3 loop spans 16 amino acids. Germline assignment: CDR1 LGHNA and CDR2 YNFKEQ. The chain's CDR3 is CASSQESGGLYNEQFF.

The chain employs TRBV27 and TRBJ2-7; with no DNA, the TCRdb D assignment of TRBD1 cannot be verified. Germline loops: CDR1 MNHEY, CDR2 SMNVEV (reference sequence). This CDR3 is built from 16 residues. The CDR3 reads CASSLPSGTGRNEQYF.

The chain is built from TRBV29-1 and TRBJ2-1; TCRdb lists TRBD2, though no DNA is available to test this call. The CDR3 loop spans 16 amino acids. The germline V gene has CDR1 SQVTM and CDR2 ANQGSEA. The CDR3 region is CSVAGGRAGGYNEQFF.

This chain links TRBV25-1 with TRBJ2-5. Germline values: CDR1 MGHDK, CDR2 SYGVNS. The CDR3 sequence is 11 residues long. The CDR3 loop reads CASTLGETQYF.

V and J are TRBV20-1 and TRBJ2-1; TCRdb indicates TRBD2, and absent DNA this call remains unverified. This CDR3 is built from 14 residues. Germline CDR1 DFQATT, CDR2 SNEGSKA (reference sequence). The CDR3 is CSARREGTYNEQFF.

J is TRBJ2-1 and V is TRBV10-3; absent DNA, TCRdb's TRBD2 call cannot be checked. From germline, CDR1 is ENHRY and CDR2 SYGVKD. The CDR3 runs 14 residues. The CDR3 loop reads CAISELAGGNEQFF.

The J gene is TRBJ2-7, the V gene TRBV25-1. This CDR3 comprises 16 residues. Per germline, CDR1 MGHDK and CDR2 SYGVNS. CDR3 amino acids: CASSEYKGRLGYEQYF.

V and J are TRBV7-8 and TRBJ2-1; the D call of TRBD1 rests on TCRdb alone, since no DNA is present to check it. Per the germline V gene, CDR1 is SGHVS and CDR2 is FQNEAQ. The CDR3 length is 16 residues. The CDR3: CASTPGVGQGWNEQFF.

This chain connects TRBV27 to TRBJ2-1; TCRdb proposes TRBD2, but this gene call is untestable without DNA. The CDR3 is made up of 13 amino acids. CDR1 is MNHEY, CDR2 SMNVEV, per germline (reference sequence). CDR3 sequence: CASLSPGGSEQFF.

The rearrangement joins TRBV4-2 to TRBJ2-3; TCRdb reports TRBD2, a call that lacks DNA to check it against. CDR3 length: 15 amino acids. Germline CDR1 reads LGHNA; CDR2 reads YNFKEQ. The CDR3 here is CASSQWSSGTDTQYF.

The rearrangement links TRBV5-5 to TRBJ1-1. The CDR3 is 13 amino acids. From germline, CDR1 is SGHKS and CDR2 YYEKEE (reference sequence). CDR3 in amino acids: CASSMEWDTEAFF.

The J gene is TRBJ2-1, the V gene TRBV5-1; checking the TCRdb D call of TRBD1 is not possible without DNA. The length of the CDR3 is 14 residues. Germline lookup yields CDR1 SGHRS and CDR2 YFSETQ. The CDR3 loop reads CASSPKAQYNEQFF. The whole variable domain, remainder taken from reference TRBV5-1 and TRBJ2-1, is KAGVTQTPRYLIKTRGQQVTLSCSPISGHRSVSWYQQTPGQGLQFLFEYFSETQRNKGNFPGRFSGRQFSNSRSEMNVSTLELGDSALYLCASSPKAQYNEQFFGPGTRLTVL.

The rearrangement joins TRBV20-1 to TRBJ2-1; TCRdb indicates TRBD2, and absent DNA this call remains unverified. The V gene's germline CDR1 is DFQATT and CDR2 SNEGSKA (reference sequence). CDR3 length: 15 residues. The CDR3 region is CSARAVATSEREQFF.

CDR3 amino acids: CASSDDYPGNEQFF. The chain recombines TRBV10-1 with TRBJ2-1; TCRdb's assignment of TRBD1 cannot be checked, as there is no DNA. The CDR3 totals 14 residues. Germline loops: CDR1 WNHNN, CDR2 SYGVQD (reference sequence).

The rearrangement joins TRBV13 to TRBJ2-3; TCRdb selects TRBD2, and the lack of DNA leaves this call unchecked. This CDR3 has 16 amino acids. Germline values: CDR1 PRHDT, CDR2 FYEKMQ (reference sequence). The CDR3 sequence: CASSLARETSTDTQYF.

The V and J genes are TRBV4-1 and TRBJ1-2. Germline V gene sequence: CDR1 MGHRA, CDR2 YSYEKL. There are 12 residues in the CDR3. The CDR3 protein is CASSQGAYGYTF.

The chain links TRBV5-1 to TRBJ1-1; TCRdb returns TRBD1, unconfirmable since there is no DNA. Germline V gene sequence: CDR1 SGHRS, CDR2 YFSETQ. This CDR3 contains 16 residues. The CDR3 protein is CASSLRPRGPGDEAFF.

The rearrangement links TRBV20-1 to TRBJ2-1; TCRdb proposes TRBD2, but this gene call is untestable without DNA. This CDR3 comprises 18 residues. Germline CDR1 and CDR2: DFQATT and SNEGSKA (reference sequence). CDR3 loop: CSASTSLVLASPHNEQFF.

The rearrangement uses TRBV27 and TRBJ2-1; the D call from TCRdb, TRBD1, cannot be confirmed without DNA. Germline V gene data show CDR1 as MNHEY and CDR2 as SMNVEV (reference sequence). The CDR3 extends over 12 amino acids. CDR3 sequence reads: CASSPGTDEQFF.

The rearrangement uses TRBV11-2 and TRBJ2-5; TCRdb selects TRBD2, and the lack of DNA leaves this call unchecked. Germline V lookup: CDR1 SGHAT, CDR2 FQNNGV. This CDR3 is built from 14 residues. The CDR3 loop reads CASSLGLDQETQYF.

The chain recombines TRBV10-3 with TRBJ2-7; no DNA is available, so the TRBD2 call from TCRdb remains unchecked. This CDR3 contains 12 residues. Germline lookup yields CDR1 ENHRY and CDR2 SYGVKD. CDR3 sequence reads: CAISVGVYEQYF.

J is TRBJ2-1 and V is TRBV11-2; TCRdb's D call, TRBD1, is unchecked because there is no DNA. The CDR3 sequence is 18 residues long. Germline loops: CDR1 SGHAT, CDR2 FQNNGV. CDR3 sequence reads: CASSSPPERLTPYNEQFF.

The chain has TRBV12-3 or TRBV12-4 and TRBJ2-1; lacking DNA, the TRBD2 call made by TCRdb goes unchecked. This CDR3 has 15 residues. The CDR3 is CASSLGPSGGLEQFF.

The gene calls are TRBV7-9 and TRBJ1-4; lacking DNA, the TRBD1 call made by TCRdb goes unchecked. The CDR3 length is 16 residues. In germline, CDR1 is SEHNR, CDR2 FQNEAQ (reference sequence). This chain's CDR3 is CASSPNRDRPNEKLFF.

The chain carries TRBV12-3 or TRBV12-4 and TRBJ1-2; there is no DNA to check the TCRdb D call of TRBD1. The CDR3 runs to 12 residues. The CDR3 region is CASNTGAGGYTF.

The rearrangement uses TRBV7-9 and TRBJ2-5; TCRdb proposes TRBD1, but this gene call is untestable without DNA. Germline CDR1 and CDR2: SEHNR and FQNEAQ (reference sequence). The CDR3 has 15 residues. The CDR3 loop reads CASSQVTGRKETQYF.

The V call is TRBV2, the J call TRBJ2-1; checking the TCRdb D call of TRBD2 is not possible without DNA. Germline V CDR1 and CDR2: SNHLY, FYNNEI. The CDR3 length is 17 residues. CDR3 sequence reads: CASRGPGLAGVIDEQFF.

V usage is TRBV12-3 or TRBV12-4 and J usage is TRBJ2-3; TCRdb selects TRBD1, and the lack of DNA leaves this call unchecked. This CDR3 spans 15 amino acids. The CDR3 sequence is CASRLTGGAADTQYF.

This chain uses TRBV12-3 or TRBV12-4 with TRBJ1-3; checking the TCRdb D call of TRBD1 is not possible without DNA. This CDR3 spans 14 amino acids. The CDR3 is CASSQGDAGNTIYF.